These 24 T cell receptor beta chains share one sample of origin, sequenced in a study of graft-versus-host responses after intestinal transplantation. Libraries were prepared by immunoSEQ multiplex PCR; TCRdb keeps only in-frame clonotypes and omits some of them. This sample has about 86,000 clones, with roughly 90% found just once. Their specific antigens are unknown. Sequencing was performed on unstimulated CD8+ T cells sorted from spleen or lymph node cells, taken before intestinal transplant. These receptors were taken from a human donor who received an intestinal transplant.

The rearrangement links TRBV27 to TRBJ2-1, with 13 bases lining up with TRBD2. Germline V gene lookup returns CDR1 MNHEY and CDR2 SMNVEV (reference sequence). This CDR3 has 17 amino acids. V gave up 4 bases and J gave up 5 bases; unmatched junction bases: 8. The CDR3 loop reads CASSSRVLAGGNNEQFF. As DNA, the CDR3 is TGTGCCAGCAGTTCCCGCGTACTAGCGGGGGGGAACAATGAGCAGTTCTTC.

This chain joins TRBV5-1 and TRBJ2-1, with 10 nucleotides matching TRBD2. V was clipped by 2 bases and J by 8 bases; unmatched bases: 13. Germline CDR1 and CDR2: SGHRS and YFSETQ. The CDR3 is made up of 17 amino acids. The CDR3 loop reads CASSFSPRTSGLHEQFF. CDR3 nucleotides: TGCGCCAGCAGCTTTAGCCCCCGGACTAGCGGCCTCCATGAGCAGTTCTTC.

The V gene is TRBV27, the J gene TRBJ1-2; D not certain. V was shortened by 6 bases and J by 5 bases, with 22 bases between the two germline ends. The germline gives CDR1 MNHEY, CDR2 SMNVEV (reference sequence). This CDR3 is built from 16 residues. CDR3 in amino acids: CASSQRLSTVNYGYTF. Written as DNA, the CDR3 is TGTGCCAGCAGCCAGCGACTTTCGACGGTTAATTATGGCTACACCTTC.

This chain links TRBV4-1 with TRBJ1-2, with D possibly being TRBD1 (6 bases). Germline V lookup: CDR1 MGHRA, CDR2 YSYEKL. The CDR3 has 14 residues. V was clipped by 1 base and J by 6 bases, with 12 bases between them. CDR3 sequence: CASSQGQGMDGYTF. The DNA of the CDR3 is TGCGCCAGCAGCCAAGGTCAGGGGATGGATGGCTACACCTTC.

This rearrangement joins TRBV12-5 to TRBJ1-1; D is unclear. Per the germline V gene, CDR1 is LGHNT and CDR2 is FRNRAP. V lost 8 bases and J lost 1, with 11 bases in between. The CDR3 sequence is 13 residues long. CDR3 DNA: TGTGCTAGTTCGATACAGCAGAACACTGAAGCTTTCTTT. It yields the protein CASSIQQNTEAFF.

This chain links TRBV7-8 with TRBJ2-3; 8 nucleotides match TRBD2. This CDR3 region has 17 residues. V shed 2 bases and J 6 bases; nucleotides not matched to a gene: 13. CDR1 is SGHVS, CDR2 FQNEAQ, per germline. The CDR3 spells CASSLNTRVAGTDTQYF. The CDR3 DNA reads TGTGCCAGCAGCTTAAATACTCGGGTAGCGGGAACGGATACGCAGTATTTT.

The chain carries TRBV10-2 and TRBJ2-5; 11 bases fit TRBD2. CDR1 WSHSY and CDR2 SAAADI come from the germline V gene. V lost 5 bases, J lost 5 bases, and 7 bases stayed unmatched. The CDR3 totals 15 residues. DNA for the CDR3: TGCGCCAGCAGTAGGGGACTAGCGGACGGGGAGACCCAGTACTTC. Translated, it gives CASSRGLADGETQYF.

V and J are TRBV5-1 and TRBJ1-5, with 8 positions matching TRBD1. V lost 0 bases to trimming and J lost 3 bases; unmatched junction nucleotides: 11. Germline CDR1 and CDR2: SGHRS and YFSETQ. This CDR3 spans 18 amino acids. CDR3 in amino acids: CASSLAPQGEVNNQPQHF. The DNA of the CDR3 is TGCGCCAGCAGCTTGGCCCCACAGGGGGAAGTAAACAATCAGCCCCAGCATTTT. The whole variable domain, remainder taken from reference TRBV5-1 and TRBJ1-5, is KAGVTQTPRYLIKTRGQQVTLSCSPISGHRSVSWYQQTPGQGLQFLFEYFSETQRNKGNFPGRFSGRQFSNSRSEMNVSTLELGDSALYLCASSLAPQGEVNNQPQHFGDGTRLSIL.

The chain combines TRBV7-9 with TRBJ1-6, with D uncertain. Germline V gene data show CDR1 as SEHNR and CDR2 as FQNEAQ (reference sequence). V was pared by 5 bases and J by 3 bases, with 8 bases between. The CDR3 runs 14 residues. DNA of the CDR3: TGTGCCAGCAGCCGACTGGTCTATAATTCACCCCTCCACTTT. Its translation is CASSRLVYNSPLHF.

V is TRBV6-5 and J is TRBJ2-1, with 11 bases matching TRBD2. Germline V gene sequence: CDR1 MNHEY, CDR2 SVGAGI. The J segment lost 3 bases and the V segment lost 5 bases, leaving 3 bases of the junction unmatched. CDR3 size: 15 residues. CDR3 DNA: TGTGCCAGCAGTACCGGACTAGCGGGCTACAATGAGCAGTTCTTC. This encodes CASSTGLAGYNEQFF.

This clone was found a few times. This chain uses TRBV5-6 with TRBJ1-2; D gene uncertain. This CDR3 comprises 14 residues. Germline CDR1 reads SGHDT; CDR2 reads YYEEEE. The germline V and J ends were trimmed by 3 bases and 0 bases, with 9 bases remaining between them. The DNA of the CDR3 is TGTGCCAGCAGCTCCTCCAACACTAACTATGGCTACACCTTC. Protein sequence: CASSSSNTNYGYTF.

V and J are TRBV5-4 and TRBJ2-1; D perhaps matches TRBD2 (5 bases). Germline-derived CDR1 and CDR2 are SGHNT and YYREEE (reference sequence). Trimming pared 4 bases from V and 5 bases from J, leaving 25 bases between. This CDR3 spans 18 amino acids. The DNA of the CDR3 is TGTGCCAGCAGCCAAAAGCTCCTACTAGGATCGGCCCACAATGAGCAGTTCTTC. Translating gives CASSQKLLLGSAHNEQFF.

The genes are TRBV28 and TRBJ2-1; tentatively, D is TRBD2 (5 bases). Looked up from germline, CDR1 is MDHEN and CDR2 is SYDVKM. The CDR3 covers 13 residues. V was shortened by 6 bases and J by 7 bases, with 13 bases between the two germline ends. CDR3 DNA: TGTGCCAGCAGCCCTAGTCCGGGGAATGAGCAGTTCTTC. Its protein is CASSPSPGNEQFF.

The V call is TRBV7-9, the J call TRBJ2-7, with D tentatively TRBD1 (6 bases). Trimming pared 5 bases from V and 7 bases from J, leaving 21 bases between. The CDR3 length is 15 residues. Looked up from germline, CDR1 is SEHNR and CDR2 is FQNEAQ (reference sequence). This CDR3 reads CASSPPDRYKSEQYF. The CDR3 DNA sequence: TGTGCCAGCAGCCCTCCCGACAGGTATAAATCGGAGCAGTACTTC.

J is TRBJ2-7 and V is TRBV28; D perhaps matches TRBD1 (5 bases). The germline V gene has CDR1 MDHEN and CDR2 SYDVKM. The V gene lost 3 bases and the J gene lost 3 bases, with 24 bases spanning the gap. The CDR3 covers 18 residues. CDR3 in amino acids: CASSLIDSALRIGYEQYF. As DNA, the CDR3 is TGTGCCAGCAGTTTGATTGACAGTGCCCTTAGGATCGGCTACGAGCAGTACTTC.

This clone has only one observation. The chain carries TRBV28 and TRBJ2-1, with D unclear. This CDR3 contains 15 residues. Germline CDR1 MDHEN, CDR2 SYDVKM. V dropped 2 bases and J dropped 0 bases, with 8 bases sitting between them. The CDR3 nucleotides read TGTGCCAGCAGTTTAGCGGTAAGCTCCTACAATGAGCAGTTCTTC. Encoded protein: CASSLAVSSYNEQFF.

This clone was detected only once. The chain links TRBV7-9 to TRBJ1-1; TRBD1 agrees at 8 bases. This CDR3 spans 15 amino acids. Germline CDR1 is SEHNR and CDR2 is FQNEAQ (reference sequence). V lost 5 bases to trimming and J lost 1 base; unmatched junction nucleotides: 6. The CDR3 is CASSPPGTGNTEAFF. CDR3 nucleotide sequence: TGTGCCAGCAGCCCACCCGGGACAGGGAACACTGAAGCTTTCTTT.

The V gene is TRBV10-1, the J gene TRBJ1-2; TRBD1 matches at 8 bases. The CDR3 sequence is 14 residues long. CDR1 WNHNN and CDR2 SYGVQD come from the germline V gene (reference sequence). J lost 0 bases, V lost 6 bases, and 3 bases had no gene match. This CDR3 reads CASRTGGTNYGYTF. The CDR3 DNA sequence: TGCGCCAGCAGAACAGGGGGAACTAACTATGGCTACACCTTC.

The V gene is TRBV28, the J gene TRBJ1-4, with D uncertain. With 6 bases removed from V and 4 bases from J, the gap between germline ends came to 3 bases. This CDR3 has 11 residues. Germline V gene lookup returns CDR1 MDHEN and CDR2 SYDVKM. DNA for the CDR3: TGTGCCAGCAGCTTTAATGAAAAACTGTTTTTT. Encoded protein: CASSFNEKLFF.

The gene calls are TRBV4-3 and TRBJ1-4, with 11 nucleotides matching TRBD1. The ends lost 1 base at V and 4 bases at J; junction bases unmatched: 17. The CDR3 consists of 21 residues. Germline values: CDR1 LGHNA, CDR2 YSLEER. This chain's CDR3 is CASSQGLDRGQQLGINEKLFF. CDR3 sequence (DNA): TGCGCCAGCAGCCAAGGCCTGGACAGGGGGCAACAGTTAGGTATTAATGAAAAACTGTTTTTT.

This CDR3 reads CASSQLQGSLGQFF. The CDR3 DNA reads TGCGCCAGCAGCCAACTACAGGGGAGCTTAGGGCAGTTCTTC. This chain connects TRBV4-1 to TRBJ2-1; 7 nucleotides match TRBD1. The length of the CDR3 is 14 residues. Germline lookup yields CDR1 MGHRA and CDR2 YSYEKL. V lost 2 bases and J lost 12; bases outside the gene matches: 10.

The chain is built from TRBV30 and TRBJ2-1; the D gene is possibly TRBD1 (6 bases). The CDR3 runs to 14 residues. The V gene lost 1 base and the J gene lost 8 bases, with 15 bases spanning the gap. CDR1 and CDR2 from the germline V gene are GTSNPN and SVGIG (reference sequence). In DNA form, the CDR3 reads TGTGCCTGGAGTGGAAGCGAAAACAGGGATGAGCAGTTCTTC. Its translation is CAWSGSENRDEQFF.

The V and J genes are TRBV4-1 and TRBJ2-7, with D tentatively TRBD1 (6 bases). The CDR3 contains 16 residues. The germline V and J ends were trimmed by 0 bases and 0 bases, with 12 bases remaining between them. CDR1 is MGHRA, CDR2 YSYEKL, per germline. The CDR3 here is CASSQDLGAISYEQYF. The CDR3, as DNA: TGCGCCAGCAGCCAAGATCTGGGGGCAATCTCCTACGAGCAGTACTTC.

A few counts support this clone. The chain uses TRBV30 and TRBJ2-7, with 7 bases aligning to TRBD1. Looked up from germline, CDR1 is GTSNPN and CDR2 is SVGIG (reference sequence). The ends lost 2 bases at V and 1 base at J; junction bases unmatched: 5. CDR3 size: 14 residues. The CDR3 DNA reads TGTGCCTGGAGTCCCGGGACAGTTTCCTACGAGCAGTACTTC. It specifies CAWSPGTVSYEQYF.